These 32 T cell receptor beta chains were sequenced from one sample in a study of cytomegalovirus exposure and HLA in healthy donors. The study ran its PCR with 60 Vbeta and 13 Jbeta primers. Only in-frame clones appear in the TCRdb table, and some are missing; sequencing was by immunoSEQ multiplex PCR. Among 150,000 or so clones listed, approximately 81% were seen once. Material: PBMCs. The receptor set was obtained from a male donor in good health and CMV-seronegative.

The V and J genes are TRBV25-1 and TRBJ2-1; TRBD2 might be the D (7 bases). This CDR3 has 16 residues. The germline V and J ends were trimmed by 4 bases and 0 bases, with 13 bases remaining between them. Germline CDR1 is MGHDK and CDR2 is SYGVNS. The CDR3 loop is CASSVAGDNSYNEQFF. The CDR3 DNA follows: TGTGCCAGCAGTGTGGCGGGGGACAACTCCTACAATGAGCAGTTCTTC.

In DNA form, the CDR3 reads TGTGCCAGCAGTGAAGAACGCTACTCCACAGATACGCAGTATTTT. Its translation: CASSEERYSTDTQYF. The chain joins TRBV2 to TRBJ2-3; unclear D gene. V dropped 1 base and J dropped 2 bases, with 10 bases sitting between them. The germline V gene has CDR1 SNHLY and CDR2 FYNNEI. The length of the CDR3 is 15 residues.

This clone appeared a single time. The rearrangement uses TRBV6-5 and TRBJ2-7; 9 nucleotides line up with TRBD1. V trimming: 5 bases; J trimming: 5 bases; junction bases outside the gene matches: 7. CDR1 and CDR2 (germline): MNHEY, SVGAGI. The CDR3 totals 14 residues. The CDR3 reads CASSLRTGDHEQYF. Written as DNA, the CDR3 is TGTGCCAGCAGTCTTAGGACAGGGGACCACGAGCAGTACTTC.

The chain links TRBV5-1 to TRBJ2-3, with TRBD2 as a possible D gene (6 bases). The CDR3 is 13 amino acids. The germline CDR1 and CDR2 sequences are SGHRS and YFSETQ. The ends were cut back, 6 bases at V and 2 bases at J, with 10 bases in the middle. The CDR3 is CASNGGSTDTQYF. The DNA for the CDR3 is TGCGCCAGCAACGGGGGATCCACAGATACGCAGTATTTT.

This clone was counted a few times. Here the CDR3 reads CASSTAYGAGSDTQYF. CDR3 nucleotides: TGTGCCAGCAGTACAGCGTATGGAGCGGGGTCAGATACGCAGTATTTT. The chain couples TRBV28 to TRBJ2-3, with TRBD2 matching over 7 bases. Germline CDR1 is MDHEN and CDR2 is SYDVKM. The trim removed 5 bases at V and 4 bases at J, leaving 12 bases unmatched. The CDR3 loop spans 16 amino acids.

On this clone itself: A junction boundary mismatches the germline segment, possibly from a read error. The rearrangement links TRBV7-2 to TRBJ2-5, with D tentatively TRBD2 (6 bases). The germline V gene encodes CDR1 SGHTA and CDR2 FQGNSA. CDR3 size: 14 residues. The CDR3 loop is CASSLARAQETQYF. CDR3 nucleotides: TGTGCCAGCAGCCTAGCGCGGGCCCAAGAGACCCAGTACTTC.

This clone came up a few times. The chain joins TRBV10-3 to TRBJ2-1, with a weak D call TRBD2 (6 bases). The CDR3 has 14 residues. CDR1 is ENHRY, CDR2 SYGVKD, per germline. Trimming shortened V by 0 bases and J by 7 bases, and 10 bases separated the two germline ends. CDR3 sequence: CAISESLAENEQFF. CDR3 nucleotides: TGTGCCATCAGTGAGTCATTAGCGGAGAATGAGCAGTTCTTC.

The chain employs TRBV4-1 and TRBJ1-4; tentative D call: TRBD1 (6 bases). The CDR3 is made up of 15 amino acids. Trimming left V 6 bases short and J 5 bases short, with 16 bases between. Per the germline V gene, CDR1 is MGHRA and CDR2 is YSYEKL. CDR3 bases: TGCGCCAGCAGTTTATTGGGGGCATTAAATGAAAAACTGTTTTTT. Protein sequence: CASSLLGALNEKLFF.

This clone was recorded once. Written as DNA, the CDR3 is TGTGCCAGCAGGCCCCCTACCTACTCCTACAATGAGCAGTTCTTC. It yields the protein CASRPPTYSYNEQFF. The genes are TRBV28 and TRBJ2-1; D unclear. Germline V gives CDR1 MDHEN, CDR2 SYDVKM. The CDR3 covers 15 residues. The V end lost 6 bases, the J end lost 0 bases, and 12 bases lay between the germline ends.

The rearrangement uses TRBV7-2 and TRBJ2-3; 14 positions agree with TRBD2. The J segment lost 0 bases and the V segment lost 5 bases, leaving 7 bases of the junction unmatched. The germline V gene encodes CDR1 SGHTA and CDR2 FQGNSA. The length of the CDR3 is 18 residues. CDR3 amino acids: CASSRATSGGGSTDTQYF. The CDR3 region has the DNA TGTGCCAGCAGCCGCGCGACTAGCGGGGGGGGAAGCACAGATACGCAGTATTTT.

Concerning this clone: The junction shows a germline mismatch at one end, possibly a read error. The chain links TRBV7-7 to TRBJ2-1, with 9 positions matching TRBD1. CDR1 SSHAT and CDR2 FNYEAQ come from the germline V gene (reference sequence). The CDR3 runs 14 residues. The CDR3 nucleotides are TGTGCTAGCAGCTTCGGACAGGGGTCGAATGAGCAGTTCTTC. It specifies CASSFGQGSNEQFF. Supplemented by reference TRBV7-7 and TRBJ2-1, the full variable domain reads GAGVSQSPRYKVTKRGQDVTLRCDPISSHATLYWYQQALGQGPEFLTYFNYEAQPDKSGLPSDRFSAERPEGSISTLTIQRTEQRDSAMYRCASSFGQGSNEQFFGPGTRLTVL.

The chain recombines TRBV2 with TRBJ2-3; 7 positions agree with TRBD2. CDR3 length: 14 residues. The V gene end was trimmed by 8 bases and the J gene end by 0 bases; junction bases not matched to a gene: 5. CDR1 and CDR2 from the germline V gene are SNHLY and FYNNEI. Here the CDR3 reads CASALAVSTDTQYF. Written as DNA, the CDR3 is TGTGCCAGCGCTCTAGCGGTGAGCACAGATACGCAGTATTTT.

This rearrangement joins TRBV7-9 to TRBJ1-1; D remains unclear. With 1 base removed from V and 1 base from J, the gap between germline ends came to 7 bases. The CDR3 runs 14 residues. Looked up from germline, CDR1 is SEHNR and CDR2 is FQNEAQ (reference sequence). This chain's CDR3 is CASSLVSENTEAFF. The CDR3 region has the DNA TGTGCCAGCAGCTTAGTGTCAGAGAACACTGAAGCTTTCTTT. Full variable domain (missing parts from reference TRBV7-9 and TRBJ1-1): DTGVSQNPRHKITKRGQNVTFRCDPISEHNRLYWYRQTLGQGPEFLTYFQNEAQLEKSRLLSDRFSAERPKGSFSTLEIQRTEQGDSAMYLCASSLVSENTEAFFGQGTRLTVV.

Only one count was recorded for this clone. This chain uses TRBV28 with TRBJ2-2, with 8 bases that match TRBD1. J lost 5 bases, V lost 3 bases, and 5 bases had no gene match. Germline loops: CDR1 MDHEN, CDR2 SYDVKM. The CDR3 consists of 15 residues. The CDR3 bases are TGTGCCAGCAGTTTTCCAGGGGGCCGGACCGGGGAGCTGTTTTTT. Translation: CASSFPGGRTGELFF.

The rearrangement links TRBV5-4 to TRBJ2-3; D perhaps matches TRBD2 (7 bases). The CDR3 has 19 amino acids. Trimming pared 3 bases from V and 9 bases from J, leaving 32 bases between. CDR1 is SGHNT and CDR2 is YYREEE in the germline V gene (reference sequence). The CDR3 spells CASSSPGPPEGGHGWTQYF. Here the CDR3 DNA reads TGTGCCAGCAGCTCTCCCGGGCCTCCAGAGGGGGGGCATGGGTGGACGCAGTATTTT.

This chain uses TRBV18 with TRBJ2-1, with TRBD1 matching 9 bases. The V and J ends lost 4 bases and 1 base, in that order; junction bases with no gene match: 2. This CDR3 is built from 15 residues. Germline V gene data show CDR1 as KGHSH and CDR2 as LQKENI. The CDR3 bases are TGTGCCAGCTCACTAGGGACAGGGTCCTACAATGAGCAGTTCTTC. Amino acids: CASSLGTGSYNEQFF.

This sequence joins TRBV5-8 and TRBJ1-5, with D tentatively TRBD1 (5 bases). CDR1 and CDR2 (germline): SGHTS, YDEGEE. Trimming shortened V by 0 bases and J by 4 bases, and 11 bases separated the two germline ends. This CDR3 comprises 15 residues. CDR3 in amino acids: CASSLEVGGNQPQHF. The CDR3 DNA reads TGTGCCAGCAGCTTGGAGGTCGGGGGAAATCAGCCCCAGCATTTT.

The V and J genes are TRBV7-9 and TRBJ1-1, with no clear D. CDR1 and CDR2 from the germline V gene are SEHNR and FQNEAQ (reference sequence). The CDR3 consists of 16 residues. V was clipped by 8 bases and J by 3 bases, with 22 bases between them. CDR3 bases: TGTGCCAGCGGGAAATTAGCGGGCGCGAGGGACACTGAAGCTTTCTTT. Its translation: CASGKLAGARDTEAFF.

This clone was observed a few times. V and J are TRBV11-2 and TRBJ2-7; possibly TRBD2 for D (6 bases). This CDR3 has 18 residues. The V end lost 0 bases, the J end lost 3 bases, and 21 bases lay between the germline ends. In germline, CDR1 is SGHAT, CDR2 FQNNGV. The CDR3 nucleotides are TGTGCCAGCAGCTTAGATCACGCGGGACGGCTACACTACTACGAGCAGTACTTC. Translation: CASSLDHAGRLHYYEQYF.

V gene TRBV6-1 combines with J gene TRBJ2-5; tentative D call: TRBD1 (7 bases). The V and J ends lost 6 bases and 4 bases respectively, with 15 bases between them. The CDR3 contains 14 residues. The germline V gene encodes CDR1 MNHNS and CDR2 SASEGT. CDR3 coding DNA: TGTGCCAGCAGGAGGGCCAGGGGGGCAGAGACCCAGTACTTC. The encoded protein is CASRRARGAETQYF.

The gene calls are TRBV9 and TRBJ1-1; 7 bases fit TRBD1. The CDR3 covers 17 residues. Germline V CDR1 and CDR2: SGDLS, YYNGEE. V shed 0 bases and J 6 bases; nucleotides not matched to a gene: 14. CDR3 coding DNA: TGTGCCAGCAGCGTAGGACAGGGTACAACCATCGTTCCTGAAGCTTTCTTT. It specifies CASSVGQGTTIVPEAFF.

The genes are TRBV27 and TRBJ2-7, with TRBD2 identical over 7 bases. From germline, CDR1 is MNHEY and CDR2 SMNVEV (reference sequence). Unmatched junction bases numbered 8, after V lost 6 bases and J lost 3 bases. The CDR3 runs to 14 residues. The CDR3 DNA follows: TGTGCCAGCAGGGTAGCGGGTCCTAACTACGAGCAGTACTTC. This sequence encodes CASRVAGPNYEQYF.

The J gene is TRBJ1-2, the V gene TRBV7-2; unclear D gene. CDR3 length: 13 residues. V dropped 3 bases and J dropped 3 bases, with 8 bases sitting between them. The germline V gene has CDR1 SGHTA and CDR2 FQGNSA. CDR3 amino acids: CASSFPADYGYTF. As DNA, the CDR3 is TGTGCCAGCAGCTTTCCTGCGGACTATGGCTACACCTTC.

The chain recombines TRBV6-4 with TRBJ2-3, with TRBD2 matching 10 bases. V dropped 4 bases and J dropped 1; count of bases not matched to a gene: 2. Looked up from germline, CDR1 is MRHNA and CDR2 is SNTAGT. CDR3 length equals 15 residues. CDR3 protein: CASSVLAGGTDTQYF. CDR3 coding DNA: TGTGCCAGCAGTGTCCTAGCGGGGGGCACAGATACGCAGTATTTT.

The rearrangement joins TRBV11-2 to TRBJ1-2; D is unresolved. The V and J ends lost 1 base and 4 bases respectively, with 13 bases between them. The CDR3 covers 15 residues. Germline V gene data show CDR1 as SGHAT and CDR2 as FQNNGV. The CDR3 loop reads CASSLVRRRSYGYTF. CDR3 bases: TGTGCCAGCAGCTTAGTGAGGCGGAGATCCTATGGCTACACCTTC. Variable domain in full (rest from reference TRBV11-2 and TRBJ1-2): EAGVAQSPRYKIIEKRQSVAFWCNPISGHATLYWYQQILGQGPKLLIQFQNNGVVDDSQLPKDRFSAERLKGVDSTLKIQPAKLEDSAVYLCASSLVRRRSYGYTFGSGTRLTVV.

The V gene is TRBV5-4, the J gene TRBJ2-3; 8 nucleotides agree with TRBD1. This CDR3 has 15 residues. Germline CDR1 is SGHNT and CDR2 is YYREEE (reference sequence). Germline trimming cut 0 bases from V and 3 bases from J; bases unmatched to any gene: 3. The CDR3 is CASSLDRGITDTQYF. In nucleotides, the CDR3 is TGTGCCAGCAGCTTGGACAGGGGGATAACAGATACGCAGTATTTT.

The chain is built from TRBV7-2 and TRBJ1-5; 7 bases line up with TRBD1. The CDR3 contains 15 residues. The V segment lost 0 bases and the J segment 5 bases; nucleotides outside the gene matches: 4. The germline gives CDR1 SGHTA, CDR2 FQGNSA. The chain's CDR3 is CASSLARGQYQPQHF. The CDR3 bases are TGTGCCAGCAGCTTAGCCCGGGGACAGTATCAGCCCCAGCATTTT.

About this clone itself: Germline is not matched at one junction end, which may reflect a read error. This chain joins TRBV7-9 and TRBJ1-1; no clear D. The length of the CDR3 is 16 residues. The germline V gene encodes CDR1 SEHNR and CDR2 FQNEAQ (reference sequence). CDR3 protein: CSSSLERKRMNTEAFF. CDR3 nucleotide sequence: TGTTCCAGCAGCTTAGAACGGAAGAGGATGAACACTGAAGCTTTCTTT.

The chain uses TRBV7-6 and TRBJ2-3; 12 nucleotides line up with TRBD2. The CDR3 is made up of 16 amino acids. With 4 bases clipped from V and 2 bases from J, the junction kept 4 bases outside the gene matches. CDR1 is SGHVS and CDR2 is FNYEAQ in the germline V gene. In DNA, the CDR3 is TGTGCCAGCAGCTCCCTAGCGGGGGGGCCCACAGATACGCAGTATTTT. Translation gives CASSSLAGGPTDTQYF.

Written as DNA, the CDR3 is TGTGCCAGCAGCTTCGCATTCGGGACAGGCTACGAGCAGTACTTC. It encodes CASSFAFGTGYEQYF. This chain joins TRBV7-2 and TRBJ2-7; 8 bases map to TRBD1. Germline trimming cut 3 bases from V and 3 bases from J; bases unmatched to any gene: 7. The CDR3 is 15 residues long. The germline gives CDR1 SGHTA, CDR2 FQGNSA.

The chain is built from TRBV27 and TRBJ2-7, with 11 bases matching TRBD1. Germline CDR1 and CDR2: MNHEY and SMNVEV (reference sequence). Trimming took 1 base from V and 5 from J; bases not matched to a gene: 19. The length of the CDR3 is 20 residues. The CDR3: CASSLLSGLVTGQGGHEQYF. The CDR3 DNA reads as TGTGCCAGCAGTTTATTATCCGGCCTCGTGACGGGACAGGGGGGACACGAGCAGTACTTC.

The rearrangement uses TRBV18 and TRBJ1-1, with a tentative D call TRBD1 (6 bases). Trimming removed 3 bases from V and 6 bases from J, with 14 bases in between. Germline assignment: CDR1 KGHSH and CDR2 LQKENI. The CDR3 spans 14 residues. The CDR3 bases are TGTGCCAGCTCACCGGACCTACAGGGTTCTGAAGCTTTCTTT. Translated: CASSPDLQGSEAFF. Full variable domain (outside the CDR3, taken from reference TRBV18 and TRBJ1-1): NAGVMQNPRHLVRRRGQEARLRCSPMKGHSHVYWYRQLPEEGLKFMVYLQKENIIDESGMPKERFSAEFPKEGPSILRIQQVVRGDSAAYFCASSPDLQGSEAFFGQGTRLTVV.